This T cell receptor (beta chain) is from a study of cytomegalovirus exposure and HLA in healthy donors. The length of the CDR3 is 14 residues. CDR1 GTSNPN and CDR2 SVGIG come from the germline V gene (reference sequence). V shed 3 bases, J shed 4 bases, and the junction held 8 bases outside the gene matches. Assay: immunoSEQ multiplex PCR; the TCRdb copy retains only in-frame clones and omits some. The table records roughly 45,000 clones, nearly 95% of them present only once. Sequenced: PBMCs. The clonotype originates from a woman aged 18 to 35 in good health and CMV-seropositive. The chain combines TRBV30 with TRBJ2-5; the match to TRBD1 covers 7 bases. The CDR3 bases are TGTGCCTGGAGCCACAGACAGGGCCGAGAGACCCAGTACTTC. This encodes CAWSHRQGRETQYF.